The 21 T cell receptor beta chains given below trace back to one sample, sequenced in a study of T cell repertoires in cytomegalovirus infection (dated by TCRdb to about 2019). The listed sequencing device is Illumina HiSeq 1500. The public reads were quality trimmed at Q25 with fastp and then assembled into clones with MiXCR by TCRdb, keeping productive beta chains. Rows matching on CDR3 protein sequence are summarized as one entry with the most common DNA and genes. The sample table holds about 260,000 distinct CDR3 sequences, of which approximately 9.2% were seen once. The ten largest clones take up roughly 16% of the sample. Sequences were obtained from PBMCs. All receptors derive from a human donor in good health (CMV status not recorded). Some clones in this sample may be carry-over from other donors' samples.

This clonotype showed up many times. The rearrangement joins TRBV11-1 to TRBJ1-2; D is perhaps TRBD1 (6 bases). CDR1 is SGHAT, CDR2 FQDESV, per germline (reference sequence). This CDR3 contains 14 residues. Between the trimmed V and J ends, which lost 4 bases and 2 bases, there was a span of 11 bases. CDR3 amino acids: CASSSTGRNYGYTF. The CDR3 DNA sequence: TGTGCCAGCAGCTCGACAGGACGAAACTATGGCTACACCTTC.

In this sample, this clonotype turned up many times. This chain uses TRBV7-6 with TRBJ2-1; 11 bases align to TRBD2. The V and J ends lost 5 bases and 6 bases, in that order; junction bases with no gene match: 9. CDR1 and CDR2 from the germline V gene are SGHVS and FNYEAQ. The CDR3 has 16 residues. Here the CDR3 DNA reads TGTGCCAGCAGCCCTAGCGGGGGGACCTTACTCAATGAGCAGTTCTTC. Its protein product is CASSPSGGTLLNEQFF.

This clonotype was picked up many times. The V and J genes are TRBV7-2 and TRBJ1-6; 10 nucleotides align to TRBD1. The junction had 6 bases not matched to a gene; V was cut back by 5 bases and J by 2 bases. The CDR3 contains 17 residues. Germline V gene sequence: CDR1 SGHTA, CDR2 FQGNSA. CDR3 residues: CASSRTGGGAYNSPLHF. CDR3 nucleotides: TGTGCCAGCAGCCGGACAGGGGGAGGAGCCTATAATTCACCCCTCCACTTT.

V gene TRBV12-3 or TRBV12-4 combines with J gene TRBJ2-3; D gene ambiguous. The CDR3 runs 14 residues. Trimming took 3 bases from V and 3 from J, leaving 10 bases between them. This CDR3 reads CASSFLRSTDTQYF. DNA of the CDR3: TGTGCCAGCAGTTTTTTGCGGTCTACAGATACGCAGTATTTT.

There are many counts of this clonotype. The rearrangement joins TRBV7-2 to TRBJ2-1; D might be TRBD2 (5 bases). The CDR3 is 15 residues long. CDR1 and CDR2 from the germline V gene are SGHTA and FQGNSA. V gave up 4 bases and J gave up 2 bases, with 12 bases separating them. Here the CDR3 reads CASSSRFGAYNEQFF. In nucleotides, the CDR3 is TGTGCCAGCAGCTCCCGTTTCGGGGCCTACAATGAGCAGTTCTTC.

This clonotype was seen ten or more times. The J gene is TRBJ1-5, the V gene TRBV20-1; 10 bases agree with TRBD1. V lost 0 bases to trimming and J lost 8 bases; unmatched junction nucleotides: 22. This CDR3 has 20 amino acids. The germline CDR1 and CDR2 sequences are DFQATT and SNEGSKA (reference sequence). CDR3 region: CSARDRPDPRDRGIMEPQHF. DNA for the CDR3: TGCAGTGCTAGAGACCGCCCGGACCCCCGGGACAGGGGAATTATGGAGCCCCAGCATTTT.

This clonotype has a count of ten or more. The chain joins TRBV7-9 to TRBJ2-1; D is ambiguous. The CDR3 contains 13 residues. V was clipped by 5 bases and J by 6 bases, with 11 bases between them. CDR1 is SEHNR, CDR2 FQNEAQ, per germline (reference sequence). CDR3 residues: CASSVDGPNEQFF. The CDR3 DNA reads as TGTGCCAGCAGCGTCGACGGTCCCAATGAGCAGTTCTTC.

This clonotype was recorded many times. This rearrangement joins TRBV7-6 to TRBJ1-5; 9 bases map to TRBD1. Unmatched junction bases numbered 3, after V lost 0 bases and J lost 15 bases. This CDR3 has 12 residues. From germline, CDR1 is SGHVS and CDR2 FNYEAQ. CDR3 residues: CASSLAGTGWHF. The CDR3 coding sequence is TGTGCCAGCAGCTTAGCGGGGACAGGGTGGCATTTT.

This clonotype appeared a few times. The chain joins TRBV29-1 to TRBJ1-2, with TRBD1 matching over 9 bases. The CDR3 runs to 16 residues. Germline loops: CDR1 SQVTM, CDR2 ANQGSEA. The V segment lost 3 bases and the J segment 8 bases; nucleotides outside the gene matches: 16. CDR3 residues: CSVEWGGTGMLKGYTF. The CDR3 bases are TGCAGCGTTGAGTGGGGTGGGACAGGGATGCTAAAAGGCTACACCTTC.

This chain joins TRBV5-4 and TRBJ1-2; unclear D gene. Germline V lookup: CDR1 SGHNT, CDR2 YYREEE (reference sequence). With 5 bases removed from V and 4 bases from J, the gap between germline ends came to 15 bases. This CDR3 comprises 14 residues. The chain's CDR3 is CASRDGTSLYGYTF. As DNA, the CDR3 is TGTGCCAGCAGGGACGGAACCTCCCTCTATGGCTACACCTTC.

This clonotype has at least ten counts. This sequence joins TRBV7-2 and TRBJ1-4; 7 bases fit TRBD1. Germline V lookup: CDR1 SGHTA, CDR2 FQGNSA. The CDR3 has 17 amino acids. The J segment lost 0 bases and the V segment lost 5 bases, leaving 9 bases of the junction unmatched. The CDR3 coding sequence is TGTGCCAGCAGCAAGGCTACAGGGGTTGCAACTAATGAAAAACTGTTTTTT. Translating gives CASSKATGVATNEKLFF. Full variable domain (missing parts from reference TRBV7-2 and TRBJ1-4): GAGVSQSPSNKVTEKGKDVELRCDPISGHTALYWYRQSLGQGLEFLIYFQGNSAPDKSGLPSDRFSAERTGGSVSTLTIQRTQQEDSAVYLCASSKATGVATNEKLFFGSGTQLSVL.

This clonotype was seen only a few times. The V and J genes are TRBV4-3 and TRBJ1-4; D is undetermined. Germline V gene lookup returns CDR1 LGHNA and CDR2 YSLEER. Deletions cut 0 bases from V and 2 bases from J, with 13 bases between. The CDR3 has 17 residues. The CDR3 is CASSQEGSASTNEKLFF. The CDR3 DNA is TGCGCCAGCAGCCAAGAAGGATCGGCCAGCACTAATGAAAAACTGTTTTTT.

This clonotype showed up many times. This sequence joins TRBV7-9 and TRBJ2-1; 11 nucleotides line up with TRBD2. Trimming at V came to 7 bases and at J to 6 bases, leaving 14 bases not matched to a gene. This CDR3 contains 17 residues. Germline V CDR1 and CDR2: SEHNR, FQNEAQ (reference sequence). The CDR3 spells CASITGLAGGPGNEQFF. CDR3 coding DNA: TGTGCCAGCATCACCGGGTTAGCGGGAGGGCCGGGCAATGAGCAGTTCTTC. Supplemented by reference TRBV7-9 and TRBJ2-1, the full variable domain reads DTGVSQNPRHKITKRGQNVTFRCDPISEHNRLYWYRQTLGQGPEFLTYFQNEAQLEKSRLLSDRFSAERPKGSFSTLEIQRTEQGDSAMYLCASITGLAGGPGNEQFFGPGTRLTVL.

This clonotype has a count of ten or more. The chain carries TRBV7-2 and TRBJ1-6; D gene uncertain. The germline V and J ends were trimmed by 2 bases and 9 bases, with 5 bases remaining between them. Germline CDR1 reads SGHTA; CDR2 reads FQGNSA. The CDR3 runs 12 residues. The CDR3 nucleotides read TGTGCCAGCAGCTTAATGGGTTCACCCCTCCACTTT. This sequence encodes CASSLMGSPLHF.

This clonotype was seen repeatedly, ten times or more. The rearrangement joins TRBV7-9 to TRBJ2-7, with D perhaps matching TRBD2 (6 bases). The CDR3 spans 14 residues. V shed 3 bases and J shed 6 bases, with 15 bases lying between them. The germline V gene encodes CDR1 SEHNR and CDR2 FQNEAQ (reference sequence). The CDR3 here is CASSLEGLAREQYF. CDR3 coding DNA: TGTGCCAGCAGCTTGGAGGGACTTGCTCGCGAGCAGTACTTC.

This clonotype has ten or more counts. J is TRBJ1-1 and V is TRBV5-6; D may be TRBD1 (5 bases). The CDR3 is 15 residues long. CDR1 is SGHDT and CDR2 is YYEEEE in the germline V gene. V shed 4 bases and J shed 3 bases, with 16 bases lying between them. DNA of the CDR3: TGTGCCAGCAGCCCCCGGGGGATTAAGGACACTGAAGCTTTCTTT. It specifies CASSPRGIKDTEAFF.

Details on this clonotype: An end of the junction does not agree with germline; a read error may underlie this. The chain carries TRBV20-1 and TRBJ1-4; D call uncertain. The germline CDR1 and CDR2 sequences are DFQATT and SNEGSKA (reference sequence). The CDR3 loop spans 8 amino acids. The CDR3 DNA follows: TGTAGGCAGGAAAAACTGTTTTTT. It encodes CRQEKLFF.

This clonotype was seen many times. The J gene is TRBJ2-1, the V gene TRBV7-2; 7 bases agree with TRBD2. V shed 0 bases, J shed 3 bases, and the junction held 14 bases outside the gene matches. Germline loops: CDR1 SGHTA, CDR2 FQGNSA. The CDR3 runs 19 residues. CDR3 bases: TGTGCCAGCAGCTTAGCGTCGAGGTCGTCTAGCGGCCACTACAATGAGCAGTTCTTC. Protein sequence: CASSLASRSSSGHYNEQFF.

In this sample, this clonotype turned up many times. V and J are TRBV7-9 and TRBJ1-6; maybe TRBD1 (6 bases). The length of the CDR3 is 14 residues. V was clipped by 1 base and J by 9 bases, with 10 bases between them. Germline assignment: CDR1 SEHNR and CDR2 FQNEAQ (reference sequence). CDR3 protein: CASSLGGGISPLHF. In DNA, the CDR3 is TGTGCCAGCAGCTTAGGGGGGGGCATTTCACCCCTCCACTTT.

This clonotype has only a few counts. This rearrangement joins TRBV5-4 to TRBJ2-3, with TRBD1 matching 10 bases. The ends lost 4 bases at V and 2 bases at J; junction bases unmatched: 4. This CDR3 spans 15 amino acids. Germline assignment: CDR1 SGHNT and CDR2 YYREEE (reference sequence). This CDR3 reads CASSAGQGHTDTQYF. The DNA for the CDR3 is TGTGCCAGCAGCGCGGGACAGGGGCACACAGATACGCAGTATTTT.

This clonotype has at least ten counts. This chain links TRBV25-1 with TRBJ1-2, with 11 bases matching TRBD1. Per germline, CDR1 MGHDK and CDR2 SYGVNS. V shed 5 bases and J 4 bases; nucleotides not matched to a gene: 3. The CDR3 spans 14 residues. CDR3 residues: CASSWDRGGYGYTF. The CDR3 region has the DNA TGTGCCAGCAGTTGGGACAGGGGGGGCTATGGCTACACCTTC.